This TCR beta chain originates from a study of a mutant IDH1 vaccine in newly diagnosed glioma (TCRdb year 2021). A note on the overall study: Patients were given eight vaccinations, in weeks 1, 3, 5, 7, 11, 15, 19 and 23, which matched visits V03 through V10. In the chemotherapy-containing groups, vaccination started alongside temozolomide cycles, whereas in patients who had radiotherapy alone it started 4-6 weeks after radiotherapy. Of the 25 to 35 patients who were treated, about 62% were male and around 40% were female, and the mean age was about 40 years. Prior to enrollment, standard therapy consisting of radiotherapy alone, temozolomide alone, or radiochemotherapy with temozolomide had been administered to patients, with the combination being received by most patients. Peripheral blood samples were drawn at six visits, namely V03 (baseline), V05, V07, V10, V12 and V13. Longitudinal TCRB deep sequencing was performed for some 25 treated patients wherever samples were available for exploratory analyses.

Points on this clone: Its antigen is not yet known. Base qualities are not at hand, and no much larger clone is one base apart.

The sample's time point label, decoded: week 5, during vaccination. Every vaccine dose consisted of 300 ug of a 20-mer mutant IDH1 peptide in Montanide, administered subcutaneously together with topical imiquimod. All donors had newly diagnosed IDH1-mutant astrocytomas of WHO grade 3 or 4 that showed loss of nuclear ATRX. The samples were drawn from NOA16, a multicentre, single-arm, open-label phase I trial in Germany that tested a mutant IDH1 peptide vaccine in humans for the first time. The DNeasy Blood and Tissue Kit was used to extract genomic DNA from EDTA blood for TCRB sequencing. The library was built by means of the immunoSEQ multiplex PCR assay. Following the manufacturer's protocol, the hsTCRB Kit was used to amplify rearranged TCR beta chain sequences. TCRB libraries were sequenced on an Illumina MiSeq. The source study handled its data this way. The kit vendor's proprietary platform handled demultiplexing, trimming and gene mapping. The immuneACCESS repertoire file appears here via TCRdb, limited to in-frame rearrangements. These files lack a portion of the clones; in checked studies, under half of the deficit traces to unresolved V genes, and the cause of the others is not known. That table furnishes V, J and clone size, whereas the DNA furnished D and trimming. The sample profile shows about 40,000 clones; approximately 93% of them were found once. About 2.6% of the sample goes to the ten largest clones.

Ends trimmed: V by 9 bases, J by 7 bases; bases unmatched to a gene: 7. Based on the germline V gene (reference sequence), the CDR1 and CDR2 sequences are LNHDA and SQIVND. The CDR3 covers 14 residues, taking in both the cysteine and the phenylalanine. Just the 42-base CDR3 DNA is kept, in frame starting at base 1. Overall results and qualifications from the work: According to the authors, sample limitations meant that analyses of patient blood samples could not be reproduced. PBMC samples for TCRB deep sequencing were selected based on availability. Pseudoprogression seemed to be unrelated to changes in the top peripheral T cell clonotypes found by TCRB sequencing. Immune responses induced by the vaccine were seen in more than 85% of patients across multiple MHC alleles.

Sequencing was performed on PBMCs, taken from a glioma patient whose treatment included an IDH1 peptide vaccine. The chain is assembled from TRBV19 and TRBJ1-5, and TRBD1 matches 12 of the central bases. This receptor was taken from a man over 45 with glioma. In nucleotide form, the sequence is TGTGCCAGCGCAGGGACAGGGGGCTGGCAGCCCCAGCATTTT. This is translated as CASAGTGGWQPQHF.